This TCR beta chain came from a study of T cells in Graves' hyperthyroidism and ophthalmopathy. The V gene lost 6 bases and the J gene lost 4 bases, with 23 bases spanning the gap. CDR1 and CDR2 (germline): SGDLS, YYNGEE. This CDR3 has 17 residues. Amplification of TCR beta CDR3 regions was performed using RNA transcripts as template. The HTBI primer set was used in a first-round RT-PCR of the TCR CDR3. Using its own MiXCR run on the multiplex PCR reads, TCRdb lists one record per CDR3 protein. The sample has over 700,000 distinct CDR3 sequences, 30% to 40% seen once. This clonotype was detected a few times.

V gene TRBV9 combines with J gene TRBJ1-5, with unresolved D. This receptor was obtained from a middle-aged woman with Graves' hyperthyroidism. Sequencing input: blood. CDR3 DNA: TGTGCCAGCACCCAATCCAATCTAACGAAGGAGAATCAGCCCCAGCATTTT. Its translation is CASTQSNLTKENQPQHF.